Presented here are 14 T cell receptor beta chains from one specimen sequenced in a study of blood T cell repertoires in COVID-19 (dated by TCRdb to 2018 to 2021). Library generation was performed with the immunoSEQ multiplex PCR assay. Not all clones reach the TCRdb copy of this immuneACCESS table, which keeps in-frame sequences only. Checked studies attribute under half of the gap to unresolved V genes and leave the rest unexplained. Here the sample has roughly 52,000 clones; about 83% occur a single time. Of the sample, about 5% falls within the top ten clones. Sequencing input: peripheral blood. The receptor set was obtained from a human donor in a cohort sampled during active COVID-19.

This chain connects TRBV9 to TRBJ2-3; a possible D gene is TRBD2 (6 bases). The CDR3 consists of 14 residues. V was clipped by 8 bases and J by 4 bases, with 17 bases between them. Germline V gene lookup returns CDR1 SGDLS and CDR2 YYNGEE. CDR3 amino acids: CASSGTPLPDTQYF. CDR3 DNA sequence: TGTGCCAGTTCAGGGACTCCTCTCCCAGATACGCAGTATTTT.

This clone was picked up one time. The chain has TRBV6-6 and TRBJ1-1, with unresolved D. V lost 6 bases and J 9 bases, leaving 11 bases between the germline ends. The germline CDR1 and CDR2 sequences are MNHNY and SVGAGI (reference sequence). The CDR3 runs to 11 residues. DNA for the CDR3: TGTGCCAGCAGCCCGACAATAAAAGCTTTCTTT. Amino acid sequence: CASSPTIKAFF.

The chain employs TRBV11-3 and TRBJ1-1, with 7 positions matching TRBD1. With 6 bases clipped from V and 4 bases from J, the junction kept 5 bases outside the gene matches. The germline V gene has CDR1 SGHNT and CDR2 YENEEA. CDR3 length: 13 amino acids. The CDR3 region has the DNA TGTGCCAGCAGTGTGACAGGGAGCACTGAAGCTTTCTTT. Its translation is CASSVTGSTEAFF.

The chain couples TRBV3-1 (or the pseudogene TRBV3-2) to TRBJ2-2; the D gene is possibly TRBD2 (6 bases). Per germline, CDR1 LGHDT and CDR2 YNNKEL (reference sequence). With 1 base removed from V and 6 bases from J, the gap between germline ends came to 6 bases. This CDR3 contains 13 residues. For the CDR3, the DNA is TGTGCCAGCAGCCAAGCGGGGGCCGGGGAGCTGTTTTTT. It translates to CASSQAGAGELFF.

This chain joins TRBV27 and TRBJ2-2; the match to TRBD2 covers 11 bases. Germline V lookup: CDR1 MNHEY, CDR2 SMNVEV (reference sequence). The CDR3 loop spans 16 amino acids. Trimming cost V 3 bases and J 5 bases; bases outside gene matches: 5. CDR3 residues: CASSLSGTSGTGELFF. The CDR3 DNA reads as TGTGCCAGCAGTTTGTCCGGGACTAGCGGAACCGGGGAGCTGTTTTTT.

The gene calls are TRBV5-1 and TRBJ1-1, with TRBD1 matching over 7 bases. The CDR3 is made up of 15 amino acids. V lost 7 bases to trimming and J lost 6 bases; unmatched junction nucleotides: 15. The germline gives CDR1 SGHRS, CDR2 YFSETQ. Here the CDR3 reads CASSPGGSGLAEAFF. DNA of the CDR3: TGCGCCAGCTCCCCAGGGGGGTCAGGGCTCGCTGAAGCTTTCTTT.

This chain links TRBV14 with TRBJ1-1, with D perhaps matching TRBD1 (5 bases). CDR3 length: 14 residues. CDR1 SGHDN and CDR2 FVKESK come from the germline V gene. V was shortened by 2 bases and J by 3 bases, with 10 bases between the two germline ends. CDR3 DNA sequence: TGTGCCAGCAGCCAAATTCCAGGGTACACTGAAGCTTTCTTT. Protein: CASSQIPGYTEAFF.

The V and J genes are TRBV2 and TRBJ1-1; a weak D match, TRBD1 (5 bases). CDR1 and CDR2 (germline): SNHLY, FYNNEI. V dropped 9 bases and J dropped 0 bases, with 11 bases sitting between them. This CDR3 spans 13 amino acids. In DNA form, the CDR3 reads TGTGCCAGGGGGGGAAGGGTGAACACTGAAGCTTTCTTT. This sequence encodes CARGGRVNTEAFF.

This chain links TRBV30 with TRBJ2-7, with unresolved D. The CDR3 is 13 amino acids. In germline, CDR1 is GTSNPN, CDR2 SVGIG (reference sequence). Trimming pared 3 bases from V and 2 bases from J, leaving 11 bases between. The CDR3 sequence: CAWSQEVTYEQYF. The CDR3 nucleotides read TGTGCCTGGAGCCAAGAGGTTACCTACGAGCAGTACTTC.

V is TRBV5-6 and J is TRBJ2-3, with TRBD1 matching over 11 bases. The CDR3 totals 15 residues. CDR1 and CDR2 from the germline V gene are SGHDT and YYEEEE. V trimming: 5 bases; J trimming: 10 bases; junction bases outside the gene matches: 12. CDR3 residues: CASRFGTGGAYAQYF. The CDR3 region has the DNA TGTGCCAGCAGATTCGGGACAGGGGGTGCCTATGCGCAGTATTTT.

This chain links TRBV10-3 with TRBJ2-1; 10 nucleotides align to TRBD2. Looked up from germline, CDR1 is ENHRY and CDR2 is SYGVKD. This CDR3 has 17 amino acids. V was clipped by 0 bases and J by 2 bases; unmatched bases: 4. CDR3 sequence: CAISESLAGGAYNEQFF. The CDR3 bases are TGTGCCATCAGTGAGTCGTTAGCGGGGGGAGCCTACAATGAGCAGTTCTTC.

The J gene is TRBJ2-2, the V gene TRBV5-5; 13 nucleotides align to TRBD2. Germline loops: CDR1 SGHKS, CDR2 YYEKEE (reference sequence). The CDR3 has 18 residues. The J segment lost 7 bases and the V segment lost 3 bases, leaving 12 bases of the junction unmatched. CDR3 protein: CASSSIGGLAGRDGELFF. In nucleotides, the CDR3 is TGTGCCAGCAGCTCAATTGGGGGACTAGCGGGGAGAGACGGGGAGCTGTTTTTT. The full variable domain, in which reference TRBV5-5 and TRBJ2-2 provide the parts outside the CDR3, is DAGVTQSPTHLIKTRGQQVTLRCSPISGHKSVSWYQQVLGQGPQFIFQYYEKEERGRGNFPDRFSARQFPNYSSELNVNALLLGDSALYLCASSSIGGLAGRDGELFFGEGSRLTVL.

The rearrangement links TRBV12-3 or TRBV12-4 to TRBJ1-2; D is unclear. The CDR3 runs to 13 residues. V gave up 3 bases and J gave up 8 bases, with 13 bases separating them. The CDR3 coding sequence is TGTGCCAGCAGTTTGGGTCAGGTGGGCGGCTACACCTTC. Amino acids: CASSLGQVGGYTF.

The J gene is TRBJ1-2, the V gene TRBV7-9; D ambiguous. Germline V CDR1 and CDR2: SEHNR, FQNEAQ (reference sequence). This CDR3 contains 13 residues. Between the trimmed V and J ends, which lost 3 bases and 4 bases, there was a span of 9 bases. The CDR3 spells CASSFPSLYGYTF. The CDR3 DNA reads TGTGCCAGCAGCTTCCCGAGCCTCTATGGCTACACCTTC.